This T cell receptor beta chain was captured by sequencing in a study of cytomegalovirus exposure and HLA in healthy donors. The sample holds one count of this clone. Produced via immunoSEQ multiplex PCR; TCRdb's table is partial and in-frame only. This repertoire shows about 310,000 clones, 70% to 90% found once; its top ten account for approximately 0.96%. The CDR3 length is 15 residues. V was trimmed by 0 bases and J by 3 bases, leaving 9 bases between them. The germline V gene has CDR1 KGHSH and CDR2 LQKENI. The genes are TRBV18 and TRBJ1-3, with D uncertain. The source of this sequence is a man aged 30 to 45 in good health and CMV-seronegative. Sequenced material: PBMCs. CDR3 region: CASSPPATFGNTIYF. The CDR3 DNA reads TGTGCCAGCTCACCACCAGCGACGTTTGGAAACACCATATATTTT.